Presented here are 9 T cell receptor beta chains from one specimen sequenced in a study of shared clonotypes between healthy human individuals. Assay used: immunoSEQ multiplex PCR; TCRdb lists only in-frame clones, some missing. This table holds around 550,000 clones, about 96% found once. Sequencing was performed on naive CD4+ T cells sorted from blood. The subset is: CD45RA+ positively selected. The receptor set was obtained from a woman in her twenties or thirties in good health.

The genes are TRBV30 and TRBJ1-1, with D uncertain. The germline V gene encodes CDR1 GTSNPN and CDR2 SVGIG (reference sequence). V lost 7 bases and J 1 base, leaving 10 bases between the germline ends. The CDR3 totals 12 residues. The CDR3 coding sequence is TGTGCCTCCACCCGAGGGAACACTGAAGCTTTCTTT. It specifies CASTRGNTEAFF.

The CDR3 protein is CASSQDPPVGHRSSYEQYF. CDR3 nucleotides: TGCGCCAGCAGCCAAGACCCCCCAGTGGGACACCGAAGCTCCTACGAGCAGTACTTC. V is TRBV4-1 and J is TRBJ2-7, with D possibly matching TRBD1 (6 bases). The V gene lost 0 bases and the J gene lost 0 bases, with 21 bases spanning the gap. The CDR3 extends over 19 amino acids. Germline CDR1 is MGHRA and CDR2 is YSYEKL.

The J gene is TRBJ1-2, the V gene TRBV28, with 7 bases lining up with TRBD1. Germline loops: CDR1 MDHEN, CDR2 SYDVKM. The CDR3 is made up of 14 amino acids. Germline trimming cut 6 bases from V and 5 bases from J; bases unmatched to any gene: 9. CDR3 DNA sequence: TGTGCCAGCAGGAAGCAGGGGGGGGATTATGGCTACACCTTC. Encoded protein: CASRKQGGDYGYTF.

The V and J genes are TRBV7-2 and TRBJ1-2, with unresolved D. This CDR3 has 13 residues. The V gene lost 1 base and the J gene lost 8 bases, with 11 bases spanning the gap. CDR1 is SGHTA and CDR2 is FQGNSA in the germline V gene. The chain's CDR3 is CASSLVVARGYTF. The CDR3 coding sequence is TGTGCCAGCAGCTTAGTGGTCGCCAGGGGCTACACCTTC.

The chain has TRBV7-9 and TRBJ2-5, with TRBD1 as a possible D gene (5 bases). The CDR3 is 17 amino acids. V was shortened by 1 base and J by 2 bases, with 17 bases between the two germline ends. The germline V gene has CDR1 SEHNR and CDR2 FQNEAQ (reference sequence). Here the CDR3 reads CASSLGSPRAGQETQYF. For the CDR3, the DNA is TGTGCCAGCAGCTTAGGATCACCCAGGGCCGGTCAAGAGACCCAGTACTTC.

The chain recombines TRBV7-6 with TRBJ2-1, with 11 bases aligning to TRBD2. The CDR3 runs to 18 residues. V shed 5 bases, J shed 2 bases, and the junction held 11 bases outside the gene matches. CDR1 and CDR2 from the germline V gene are SGHVS and FNYEAQ. CDR3 amino acids: CASSQGTSGQAAYNEQFF. CDR3 nucleotides: TGTGCCAGCAGCCAAGGGACTAGCGGCCAAGCCGCCTACAATGAGCAGTTCTTC.

The rearrangement joins TRBV30 to TRBJ2-1; D is perhaps TRBD2 (6 bases). Germline CDR1 reads GTSNPN; CDR2 reads SVGIG (reference sequence). Trimming removed 4 bases from V and 3 bases from J, with 10 bases in between. The CDR3 loop spans 13 amino acids. CDR3 bases: TGTGCCTGGACAAGCGGGTACTACAATGAGCAGTTCTTC. This translates into CAWTSGYYNEQFF.

The V call is TRBV10-3, the J call TRBJ1-4, with D possibly matching TRBD1 (6 bases). The germline gives CDR1 ENHRY, CDR2 SYGVKD. V lost 5 bases, J lost 6 bases, and 13 bases lay in between. This CDR3 has 14 residues. CDR3 sequence reads: CAISQDSWDEKLFF. The CDR3 DNA sequence: TGTGCCATCAGTCAGGACAGTTGGGATGAAAAACTGTTTTTT.

The V and J genes are TRBV5-1 and TRBJ1-5; possibly TRBD1 for D (6 bases). There are 15 residues in the CDR3. Per the germline V gene, CDR1 is SGHRS and CDR2 is YFSETQ. Trimming took off 0 bases at V and 5 bases at J, with 12 bases between the two ends. CDR3 DNA: TGCGCCAGCAGCTTGGGAACAGGGAGCTATCAGCCCCAGCATTTT. Residues: CASSLGTGSYQPQHF.